This T cell receptor beta chain was sequenced during a study of cytomegalovirus exposure and HLA in healthy donors. Study results and limitations: TCR beta V- and J-gene trimming, according to a later analysis, was linked to a missense DCLRE1C variant. Among CMV-associated TCR beta chains, most appeared HLA-restricted in a later analysis. Among donors in an Asian-associated ancestry cluster, a later analysis reportedly found fewer N-insertions than the roughly 670-donor mean. An analysis done earlier found most TCR beta V segments productive about 87% or about 30% of the time.

With 60 Vbeta and 13 Jbeta primers, the PCR was carried out. Only in-frame clones appear in the TCRdb table, and some are missing; sequencing was by immunoSEQ multiplex PCR. The sample carries about 200,000 clones, approximately 80% recorded once. About this clone: Its antigen is undetermined. This CDR3 is also generated by other DNA sequences in the sample.

The germline V and J ends were trimmed by 0 bases and 5 bases, with 11 bases remaining between them. Germline V gene sequence: CDR1 SGHRS, CDR2 YFSETQ. The CDR3 consists of 14 residues. The specimen sequenced was PBMCs. This TCR derives from a man aged 25-40 years in good health and CMV-seronegative. This chain connects TRBV5-1 to TRBJ1-1; tentatively, D is TRBD1 (6 bases). This chain's CDR3 is CASSLEQGGTEAFF. The CDR3 DNA reads as TGCGCCAGCAGCTTGGAACAGGGAGGGACTGAAGCTTTCTTT.